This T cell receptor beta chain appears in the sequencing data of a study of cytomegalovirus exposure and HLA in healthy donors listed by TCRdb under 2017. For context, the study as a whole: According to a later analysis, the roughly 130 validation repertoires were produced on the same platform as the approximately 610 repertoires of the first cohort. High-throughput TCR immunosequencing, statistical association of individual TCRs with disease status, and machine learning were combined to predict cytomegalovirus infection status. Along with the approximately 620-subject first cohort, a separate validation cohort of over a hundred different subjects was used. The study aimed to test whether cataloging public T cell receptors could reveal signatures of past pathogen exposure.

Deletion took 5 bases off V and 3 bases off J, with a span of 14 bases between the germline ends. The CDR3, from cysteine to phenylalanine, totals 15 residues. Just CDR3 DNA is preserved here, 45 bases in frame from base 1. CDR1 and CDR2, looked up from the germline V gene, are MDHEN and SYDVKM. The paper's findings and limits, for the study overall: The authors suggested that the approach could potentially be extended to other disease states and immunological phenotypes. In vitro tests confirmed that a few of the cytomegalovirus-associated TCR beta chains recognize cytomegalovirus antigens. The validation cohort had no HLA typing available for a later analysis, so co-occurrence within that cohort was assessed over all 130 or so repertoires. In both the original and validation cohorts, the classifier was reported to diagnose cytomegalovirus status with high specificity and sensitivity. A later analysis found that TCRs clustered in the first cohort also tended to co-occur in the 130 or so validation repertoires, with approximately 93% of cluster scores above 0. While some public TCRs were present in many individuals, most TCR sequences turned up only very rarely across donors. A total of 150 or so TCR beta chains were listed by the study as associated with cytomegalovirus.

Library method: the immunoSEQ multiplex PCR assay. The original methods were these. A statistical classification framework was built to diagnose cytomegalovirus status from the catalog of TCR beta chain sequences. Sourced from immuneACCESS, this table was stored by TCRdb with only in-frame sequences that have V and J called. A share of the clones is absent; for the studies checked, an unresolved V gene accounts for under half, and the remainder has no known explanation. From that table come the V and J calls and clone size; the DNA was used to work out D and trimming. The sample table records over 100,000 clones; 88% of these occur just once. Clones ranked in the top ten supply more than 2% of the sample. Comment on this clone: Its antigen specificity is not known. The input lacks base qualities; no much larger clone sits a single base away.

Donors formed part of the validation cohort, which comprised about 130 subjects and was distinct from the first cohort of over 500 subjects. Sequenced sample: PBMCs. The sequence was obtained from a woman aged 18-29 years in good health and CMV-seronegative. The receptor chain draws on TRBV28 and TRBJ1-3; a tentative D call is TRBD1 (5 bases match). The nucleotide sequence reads TGTGCCAGCAGTCCCGACAGCGCCGATGGAAACACCATATATTTT. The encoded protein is CASSPDSADGNTIYF.